The clone carrying this T cell receptor (beta chain) was observed a few times. Its antigen is not known. Given a much more abundant clone one base away, this may be a read error. This CDR3 region has 16 residues. The junction had 13 bases not matched to a gene; V was cut back by 5 bases and J by 4 bases. The germline CDR1 and CDR2 sequences are SGHTA and FQGNSA. The time point is: persistent/refractory GD, antithyroid drugs over 5 years with positive TRAb. PBMC RNA was the source of the TCR library. Diagnoses of Graves' disease were made by American Thyroid Association guidelines. These data originate in a study of regulatory T cells in long-lasting Graves disease. Findings and caveats of the study: The researchers studied only peripheral blood, not thyroid tissue.

Arm-PCR with iRepertoire HTBI primers amplified the CDR3 regions for these TCR beta libraries. One entry per CDR3 protein results from TCRdb running MiXCR on the multiplex PCR reads. The table lists fewer than 400,000 distinct CDR3 sequences, less than 25% of them singletons. V is TRBV7-2 and J is TRBJ2-5; 7 bases are a match to TRBD2. This specimen consisted of peripheral blood mononuclear cells (PBMCs), obtained when the disease was refractory, from a patient treated with antithyroid drugs. This TCR came from a female donor with Graves disease. The chain's CDR3 is CASSMPGLTGGETQYF. The DNA of the CDR3 is TGTGCCAGCAGCATGCCGGGACTAACGGGCGGAGAGACCCAGTACTTC.